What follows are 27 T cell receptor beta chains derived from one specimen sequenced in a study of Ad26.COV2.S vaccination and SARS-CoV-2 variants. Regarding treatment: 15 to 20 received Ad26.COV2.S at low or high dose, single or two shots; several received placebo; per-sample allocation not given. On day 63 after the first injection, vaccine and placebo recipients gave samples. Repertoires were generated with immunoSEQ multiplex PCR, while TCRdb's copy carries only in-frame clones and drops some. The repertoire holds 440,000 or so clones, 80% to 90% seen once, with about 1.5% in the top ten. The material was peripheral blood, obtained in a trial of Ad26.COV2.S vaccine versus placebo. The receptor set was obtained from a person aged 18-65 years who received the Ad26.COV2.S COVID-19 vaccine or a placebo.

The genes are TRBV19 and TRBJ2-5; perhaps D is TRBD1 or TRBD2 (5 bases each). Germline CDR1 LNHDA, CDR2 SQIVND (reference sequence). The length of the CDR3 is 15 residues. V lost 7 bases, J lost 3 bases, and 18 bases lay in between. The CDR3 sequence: CASKKGTVGEETQYF. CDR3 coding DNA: TGTGCCAGTAAAAAAGGTACAGTGGGGGAAGAGACCCAGTACTTC. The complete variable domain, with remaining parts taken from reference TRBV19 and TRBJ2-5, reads DGGITQSPKYLFRKEGQNVTLSCEQNLNHDAMYWYRQDPGQGLRLIYYSQIVNDFQKGDIAEGYSVSREKKESFPLTVTSAQKNPTAFYLCASKKGTVGEETQYFGPGTRLLVL.

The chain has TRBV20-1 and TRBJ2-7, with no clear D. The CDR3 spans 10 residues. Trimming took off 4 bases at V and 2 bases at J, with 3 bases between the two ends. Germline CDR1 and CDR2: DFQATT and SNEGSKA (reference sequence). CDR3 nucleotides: TGCAGTGCTACCCCCTACGAGCAGTACTTC. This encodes CSATPYEQYF.

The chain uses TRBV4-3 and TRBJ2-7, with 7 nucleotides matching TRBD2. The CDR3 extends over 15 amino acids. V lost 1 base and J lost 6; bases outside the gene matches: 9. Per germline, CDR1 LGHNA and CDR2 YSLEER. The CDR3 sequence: CASSQGVGGVSEQYF. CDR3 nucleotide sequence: TGCGCCAGCAGCCAAGGAGTTGGGGGGGTAAGCGAGCAGTACTTC.

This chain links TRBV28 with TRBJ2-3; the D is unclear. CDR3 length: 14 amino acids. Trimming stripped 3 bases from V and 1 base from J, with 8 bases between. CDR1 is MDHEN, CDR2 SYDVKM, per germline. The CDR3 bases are TGTGCCAGCAGTTTGCCGGCTCGCACAGATACGCAGTATTTT. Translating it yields CASSLPARTDTQYF.

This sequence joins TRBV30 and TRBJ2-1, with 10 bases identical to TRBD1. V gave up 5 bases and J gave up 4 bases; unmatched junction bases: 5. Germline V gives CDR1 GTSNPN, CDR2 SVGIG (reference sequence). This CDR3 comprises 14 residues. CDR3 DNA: TGTGCCTGGTCCCGGGACAGGGGTTACAATGAGCAGTTCTTC. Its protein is CAWSRDRGYNEQFF.

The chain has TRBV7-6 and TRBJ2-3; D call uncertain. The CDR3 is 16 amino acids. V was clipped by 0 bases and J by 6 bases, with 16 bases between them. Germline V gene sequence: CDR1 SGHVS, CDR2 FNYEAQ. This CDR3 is CASSLALKLQVDTQYF. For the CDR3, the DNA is TGTGCCAGCAGCTTAGCGCTTAAGCTCCAGGTGGATACGCAGTATTTT.

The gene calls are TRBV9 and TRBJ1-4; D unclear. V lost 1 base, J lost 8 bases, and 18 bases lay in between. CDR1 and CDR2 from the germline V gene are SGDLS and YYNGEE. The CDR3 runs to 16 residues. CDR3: CASSVNPIYVQEKLFF. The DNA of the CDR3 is TGTGCCAGCAGCGTAAACCCCATCTATGTACAGGAAAAACTGTTTTTT.

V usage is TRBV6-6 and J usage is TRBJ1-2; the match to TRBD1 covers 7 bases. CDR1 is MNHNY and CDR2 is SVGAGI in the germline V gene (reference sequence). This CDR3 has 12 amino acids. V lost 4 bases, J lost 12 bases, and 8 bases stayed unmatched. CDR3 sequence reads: CASSLRGPIHTF. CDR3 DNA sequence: TGTGCCAGCAGTTTGAGGGGGCCAATCCACACCTTC.

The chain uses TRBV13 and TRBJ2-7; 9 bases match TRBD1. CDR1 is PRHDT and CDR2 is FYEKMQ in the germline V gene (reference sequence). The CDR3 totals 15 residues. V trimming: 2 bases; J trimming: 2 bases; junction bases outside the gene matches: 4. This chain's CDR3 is CASSLTQGAPYEQYF. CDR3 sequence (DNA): TGTGCCAGCAGCTTAACACAGGGGGCCCCCTACGAGCAGTACTTC. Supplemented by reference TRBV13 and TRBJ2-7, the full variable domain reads AAGVIQSPRHLIKEKRETATLKCYPIPRHDTVYWYQQGPGQDPQFLISFYEKMQSDKGSIPDRFSAQQFSDYHSELNMSSLELGDSALYFCASSLTQGAPYEQYFGPGTRLTVT.

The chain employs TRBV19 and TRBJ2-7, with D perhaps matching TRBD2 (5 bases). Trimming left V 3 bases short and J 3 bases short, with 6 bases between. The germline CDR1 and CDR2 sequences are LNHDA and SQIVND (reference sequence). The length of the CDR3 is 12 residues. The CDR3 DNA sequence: TGTGCCAGTAGTATGAGCGGCTACGAGCAGTACTTC. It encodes CASSMSGYEQYF.

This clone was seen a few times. The CDR3 spells CASSPGTESSYEQYF. Here the CDR3 DNA reads TGTGCCAGCAGCCCAGGGACAGAGAGCTCCTACGAGCAGTACTTC. The genes are TRBV7-8 and TRBJ2-7; 7 nucleotides agree with TRBD1. The V gene end was trimmed by 5 bases and the J gene end by 0 bases; junction bases not matched to a gene: 7. The CDR3 totals 15 residues. Per germline, CDR1 SGHVS and CDR2 FQNEAQ.

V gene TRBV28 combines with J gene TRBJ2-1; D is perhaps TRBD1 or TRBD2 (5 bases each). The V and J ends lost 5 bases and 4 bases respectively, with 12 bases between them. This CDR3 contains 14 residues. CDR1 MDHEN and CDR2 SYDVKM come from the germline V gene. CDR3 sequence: CASSGGVRYNEQFF. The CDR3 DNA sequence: TGTGCCAGCAGTGGGGGAGTAAGGTACAATGAGCAGTTCTTC.

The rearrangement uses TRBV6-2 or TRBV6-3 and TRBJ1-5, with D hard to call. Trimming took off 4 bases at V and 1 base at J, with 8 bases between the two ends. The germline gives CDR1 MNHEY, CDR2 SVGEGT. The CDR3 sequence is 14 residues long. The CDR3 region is CASSSYPSNQPQHF. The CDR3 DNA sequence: TGTGCCAGCAGTTCGTACCCGAGCAATCAGCCCCAGCATTTT.

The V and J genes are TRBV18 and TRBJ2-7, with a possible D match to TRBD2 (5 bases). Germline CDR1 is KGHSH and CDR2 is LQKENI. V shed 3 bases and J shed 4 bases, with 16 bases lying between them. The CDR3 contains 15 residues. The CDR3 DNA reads TGTGCCAGCTCACCCCCTCATACGAGGGTATACGAGCAGTACTTC. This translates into CASSPPHTRVYEQYF.

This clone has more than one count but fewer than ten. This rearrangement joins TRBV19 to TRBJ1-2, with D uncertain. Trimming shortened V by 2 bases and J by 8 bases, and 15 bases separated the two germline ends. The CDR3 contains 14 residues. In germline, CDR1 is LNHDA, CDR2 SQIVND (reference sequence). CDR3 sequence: CASSILITRHGYTF. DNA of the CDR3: TGTGCCAGTAGTATACTAATTACCAGGCACGGCTACACCTTC.

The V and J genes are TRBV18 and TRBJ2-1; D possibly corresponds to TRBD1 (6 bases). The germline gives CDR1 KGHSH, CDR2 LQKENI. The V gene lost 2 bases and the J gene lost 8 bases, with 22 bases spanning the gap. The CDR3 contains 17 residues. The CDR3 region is CASSPGPGHPNDHEQFF. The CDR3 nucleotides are TGTGCCAGCTCACCAGGACCGGGACACCCCAATGATCATGAGCAGTTCTTC.

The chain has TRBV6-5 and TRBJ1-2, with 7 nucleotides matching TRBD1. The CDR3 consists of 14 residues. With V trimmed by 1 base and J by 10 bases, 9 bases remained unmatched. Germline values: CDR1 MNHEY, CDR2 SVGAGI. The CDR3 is CASSYYQQGSLYTF. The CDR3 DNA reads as TGTGCCAGCAGTTACTATCAACAGGGGTCACTCTACACCTTC.

The CDR3 coding sequence is TGTGCCAGCAGCCAAGCGGGAGCCTTGAACACCGGGGAGCTGTTTTTT. It codes for CASSQAGALNTGELFF. The genes are TRBV4-2 and TRBJ2-2; D perhaps matches TRBD2 (6 bases). The germline CDR1 and CDR2 sequences are LGHNA and YNFKEQ. The CDR3 contains 16 residues. Trimming took 1 base from V and 1 from J, leaving 10 bases between them.

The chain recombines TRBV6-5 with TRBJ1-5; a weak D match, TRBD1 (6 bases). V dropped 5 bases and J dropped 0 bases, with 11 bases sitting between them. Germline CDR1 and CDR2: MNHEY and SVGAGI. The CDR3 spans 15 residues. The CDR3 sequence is CASSPQGYSNQPQHF. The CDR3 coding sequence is TGTGCCAGCAGTCCGCAGGGGTATAGCAATCAGCCCCAGCATTTT.

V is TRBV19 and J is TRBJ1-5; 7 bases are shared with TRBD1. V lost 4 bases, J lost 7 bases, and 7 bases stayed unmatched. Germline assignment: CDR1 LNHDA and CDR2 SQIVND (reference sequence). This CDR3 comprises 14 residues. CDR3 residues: CASSTNRGGQPQHF. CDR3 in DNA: TGTGCCAGTAGTACCAACAGGGGAGGCCAGCCCCAGCATTTT. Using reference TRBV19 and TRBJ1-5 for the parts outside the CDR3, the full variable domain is DGGITQSPKYLFRKEGQNVTLSCEQNLNHDAMYWYRQDPGQGLRLIYYSQIVNDFQKGDIAEGYSVSREKKESFPLTVTSAQKNPTAFYLCASSTNRGGQPQHFGDGTRLSIL.

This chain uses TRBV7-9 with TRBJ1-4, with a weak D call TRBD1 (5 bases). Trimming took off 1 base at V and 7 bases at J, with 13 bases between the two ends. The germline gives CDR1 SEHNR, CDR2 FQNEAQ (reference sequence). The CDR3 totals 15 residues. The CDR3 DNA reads TGTGCCAGCAGCTTAGACCTGGCAGGGACTGAAAAACTGTTTTTT. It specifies CASSLDLAGTEKLFF.

The chain's CDR3 is CASSLLTRSGNTIYF. As DNA, the CDR3 is TGTGCCAGCAGTTTATTGACCCGCTCTGGAAACACCATATATTTT. The rearrangement joins TRBV28 to TRBJ1-3; D not certain. Trimming shortened V by 1 base and J by 0 bases, and 7 bases separated the two germline ends. Germline values: CDR1 MDHEN, CDR2 SYDVKM. There are 15 residues in the CDR3.

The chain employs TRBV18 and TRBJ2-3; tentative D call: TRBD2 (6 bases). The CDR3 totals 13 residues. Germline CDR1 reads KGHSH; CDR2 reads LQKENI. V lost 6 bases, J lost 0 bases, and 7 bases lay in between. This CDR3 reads CASSRESTDTQYF. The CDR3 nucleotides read TGTGCCAGCTCCCGGGAGAGCACAGATACGCAGTATTTT.

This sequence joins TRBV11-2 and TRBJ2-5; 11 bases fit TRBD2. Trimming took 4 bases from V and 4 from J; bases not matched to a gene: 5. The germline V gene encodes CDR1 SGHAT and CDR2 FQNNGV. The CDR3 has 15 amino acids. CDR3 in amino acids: CASSSSLAGGETQYF. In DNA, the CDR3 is TGTGCCAGCAGCTCATCCCTAGCGGGAGGAGAGACCCAGTACTTC.

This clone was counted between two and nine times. CDR3 nucleotides: TGTGCCAGCAGCAGGACAGGGAACTACGAGCAGTACTTC. It yields the protein CASSRTGNYEQYF. The chain joins TRBV7-2 to TRBJ2-7; 8 bases fit TRBD1. V was pared by 5 bases and J by 3 bases, with 3 bases of the junction left unmatched. Per the germline V gene, CDR1 is SGHTA and CDR2 is FQGNSA. The CDR3 length is 13 residues.

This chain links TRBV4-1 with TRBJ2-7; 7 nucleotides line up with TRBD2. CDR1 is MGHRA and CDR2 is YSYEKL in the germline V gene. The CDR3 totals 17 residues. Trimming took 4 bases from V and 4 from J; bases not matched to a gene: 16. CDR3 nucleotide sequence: TGCGCCAGCAGCCCCGTTAACCCTACTAGCGTTCGTTACGAGCAGTACTTC. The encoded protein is CASSPVNPTSVRYEQYF.

The CDR3 region is CASSFQGSGANVLTF. CDR3 nucleotide sequence: TGTGCCAGCAGCTTTCAGGGTTCCGGGGCCAACGTCCTGACTTTC. This chain links TRBV7-2 with TRBJ2-6; perhaps TRBD1 as D (5 bases). In germline, CDR1 is SGHTA, CDR2 FQGNSA. Trimming removed 3 bases at V and 4 bases at J, with 10 bases between. This CDR3 has 15 residues.